One sample yielded the 19 T cell receptor beta chains listed below, sequenced in a study of T-cell memory formation after mild COVID-19. TCRdb analysed the 5' RACE reads with MiXCR anew, one entry per CDR3 protein. The data hold approximately 300,000 distinct CDR3 sequences, with roughly 15% observed a single time. Sequencing used PBMCs or a T cell subset sorted from them (not recorded which). The receptors were sampled from a man in his late teens or twenties who had mild COVID-19 (a few samples of this study predate the infection). Cell type and time point are not known.

This chain uses TRBV12-3 or TRBV12-4 with TRBJ1-5, with D perhaps TRBD1 (5 bases). The CDR3 is 13 amino acids. The germline V and J ends were trimmed by 8 bases and 7 bases, with 15 bases remaining between them. The chain's CDR3 is CASVRERGQPQHF. The CDR3 nucleotides read TGTGCCAGCGTGCGTGAGAGGGGACAGCCCCAGCATTTT.

The rearrangement links TRBV7-8 to TRBJ1-1; D gene ambiguous. The CDR3 is made up of 18 amino acids. Germline V CDR1 and CDR2: SGHVS, FQNEAQ. The V end was cut by 1 base, the J end by 3 bases, with 21 bases between. The CDR3 reads CASSLDQATAKGDTEAFF. The DNA of the CDR3 is TGTGCCAGCAGCTTAGATCAGGCCACGGCAAAGGGCGACACTGAAGCTTTCTTT.

This clonotype turned up a few times. The chain couples TRBV7-9 to TRBJ2-1; 7 nucleotides match TRBD2. Germline assignment: CDR1 SEHNR and CDR2 FQNEAQ (reference sequence). This CDR3 region has 17 residues. V trimming: 0 bases; J trimming: 7 bases; junction bases outside the gene matches: 12. This chain's CDR3 is CASSLARATRRGNEQFF. The CDR3 DNA reads as TGTGCCAGCAGCTTAGCGCGGGCGACACGGCGGGGGAATGAGCAGTTCTTC.

The rearrangement links TRBV10-3 to TRBJ1-2, with TRBD1 as a possible D gene (5 bases). Germline CDR1 ENHRY, CDR2 SYGVKD. There are 11 residues in the CDR3. V lost 4 bases and J lost 11, with 11 bases in between. The chain's CDR3 is CAISGQLKYTF. CDR3 bases: TGTGCCATCAGTGGACAGCTAAAATACACCTTC.

This clonotype has only a few counts. The gene calls are TRBV6-2 or TRBV6-3 and TRBJ2-5, with 7 bases aligning to TRBD1. Germline CDR1 and CDR2: MNHEY and SVGEGT. The junction had 6 bases not matched to a gene; V was cut back by 6 bases and J by 5 bases. CDR3 length: 13 residues. The CDR3 DNA is TGTGCCAGCAGCTTACAGGGGCCTGAGACCCAGTACTTC. It codes for CASSLQGPETQYF.

The J gene is TRBJ2-4, the V gene TRBV24-1; a possible D gene is TRBD2 (6 bases). V was shortened by 4 bases and J by 8 bases, with 11 bases between the two germline ends. Germline values: CDR1 KGHDR, CDR2 SFDVKD. The CDR3 loop spans 13 amino acids. The DNA of the CDR3 is TGTGCCACCAGTGACCCCGGGGAGGACATTCAGTACTTC. As protein: CATSDPGEDIQYF.

This clonotype was seen only a few times. J is TRBJ1-2 and V is TRBV9; TRBD1 aligns across 9 bases. J was trimmed by 7 bases and V by 5 bases; bases with no gene match: 6. There are 13 residues in the CDR3. Germline CDR1 reads SGDLS; CDR2 reads YYNGEE. CDR3: CASSVTGGSGYTF. The CDR3 DNA follows: TGTGCCAGCAGTGTAACAGGGGGCTCTGGCTACACCTTC.

The V call is TRBV5-1, the J call TRBJ2-7, with a possible D match to TRBD2 (6 bases). The CDR3 is 16 amino acids. Germline CDR1 reads SGHRS; CDR2 reads YFSETQ. V lost 4 bases to trimming and J lost 1 base, with 18 bases between them. The CDR3 is CASSPGPGGFSYEQYF. In nucleotides, the CDR3 is TGCGCCAGCAGCCCAGGCCCCGGGGGATTTTCCTACGAGCAGTACTTC.

This clonotype was observed at least ten times. The chain joins TRBV15 to TRBJ2-1; the D gene could be TRBD1 or TRBD2 (5 bases each). Germline assignment: CDR1 LNHNV and CDR2 YYDKDF (reference sequence). Trimming cost V 1 base and J 6 bases, with 10 bases left between them. This CDR3 spans 14 amino acids. Here the CDR3 DNA reads TGTGCCACCAGCAGAGTAGGGGCGGGCAATGAGCAGTTCTTC. Translated, it gives CATSRVGAGNEQFF.

This clonotype came up a few times. The rearrangement links TRBV12-3 or TRBV12-4 to TRBJ1-1; maybe TRBD1 (6 bases). This CDR3 contains 12 residues. The V end lost 10 bases, the J end lost 4 bases, and 13 bases lay between the germline ends. CDR3 amino acids: CATRGDGTEAFF. The CDR3 DNA is TGTGCCACCAGGGGTGACGGCACTGAAGCTTTCTTT.

This clonotype was detected only a few times. V usage is TRBV6-5 and J usage is TRBJ2-5; D perhaps matches TRBD1 (6 bases). The ends were cut back, 2 bases at V and 4 bases at J, with 14 bases in the middle. The CDR3 sequence is 15 residues long. Germline CDR1 is MNHEY and CDR2 is SVGAGI. DNA of the CDR3: TGTGCCAGCAGTTACCGTGAGGGGACAAGAGAGACCCAGTACTTC. Translating it yields CASSYREGTRETQYF.

This clonotype was observed a handful of times. This chain links TRBV4-3 with TRBJ1-2, with D possibly TRBD1 on 5 matching bases. Germline loops: CDR1 LGHNA, CDR2 YSLEER. V was shortened by 1 base and J by 8 bases, with 14 bases between the two germline ends. CDR3 length equals 14 residues. CDR3: CASSQVEGAGGYTF. In nucleotides, the CDR3 is TGCGCCAGCAGCCAAGTGGAAGGGGCAGGAGGCTACACCTTC.

This clonotype was observed a handful of times. The CDR3 spells CASWDSHSPYEQYF. In DNA, the CDR3 is TGTGCCAGTTGGGACAGCCACTCTCCCTACGAGCAGTACTTC. V gene TRBV6-5 combines with J gene TRBJ2-7, with 7 positions matching TRBD1. The CDR3 runs 14 residues. V trimming: 9 bases; J trimming: 2 bases; junction bases outside the gene matches: 10. Germline V gives CDR1 MNHEY, CDR2 SVGAGI.

In this sample, this clonotype turned up a few times. The rearrangement links TRBV5-1 to TRBJ2-2; a possible D gene is TRBD2 (5 bases). This CDR3 region has 14 residues. V was trimmed by 2 bases and J by 1 base, leaving 6 bases between them. CDR1 SGHRS and CDR2 YFSETQ come from the germline V gene. The CDR3: CASSLAVNTGELFF. The CDR3 DNA follows: TGCGCCAGCAGCTTAGCGGTGAACACCGGGGAGCTGTTTTTT.

The chain couples TRBV6-1 to TRBJ1-1; D call uncertain. The V end was cut by 3 bases, the J end by 4 bases, with 15 bases between. The CDR3 runs to 15 residues. In germline, CDR1 is MNHNS, CDR2 SASEGT. CDR3 sequence: CASSDLVLPTTEAFF. The CDR3 DNA is TGTGCCAGCAGTGACTTGGTCCTCCCAACCACTGAAGCTTTCTTT.

This clonotype has at least ten counts. The J gene is TRBJ1-2, the V gene TRBV6-5; weak D call: TRBD1 (6 bases). V lost 6 bases and J 8 bases, leaving 13 bases between the germline ends. Per germline, CDR1 MNHEY and CDR2 SVGAGI. The CDR3 spans 12 residues. CDR3 DNA: TGTGCCAGCAGCCCACAGGGAGGAGGCTACACCTTC. Translating gives CASSPQGGGYTF.

This clonotype was counted a few times. The chain has TRBV6-5 and TRBJ1-6; 7 bases map to TRBD1. V lost 7 bases, J lost 7 bases, and 10 bases stayed unmatched. CDR3 length equals 15 residues. Germline assignment: CDR1 MNHEY and CDR2 SVGAGI. The CDR3 DNA reads TGTGCCAGCAACCCAGACAGGGAGGCGAATTCACCCCTCCACTTT. This sequence encodes CASNPDREANSPLHF.

This clonotype came up a few times. The chain joins TRBV5-4 to TRBJ2-5; 8 bases line up with TRBD1. The CDR3 spans 16 residues. CDR1 and CDR2 (germline): SGHNT, YYREEE (reference sequence). With 4 bases clipped from V and 2 bases from J, the junction kept 10 bases outside the gene matches. The CDR3 here is CASSRVDRVGQETQYF. CDR3 bases: TGTGCCAGCAGCCGCGTGGACAGGGTGGGACAAGAGACCCAGTACTTC.

The sample holds a few counts of this clonotype. The chain is built from TRBV7-6 and TRBJ2-6; D gene unclear. The CDR3 is 16 residues long. Germline V CDR1 and CDR2: SGHVS, FNYEAQ. V was clipped by 2 bases and J by 0 bases, with 8 bases between them. The CDR3 DNA reads as TGTGCCAGCAGCTTACGTCCTCACTCTGGGGCCAACGTCCTGACTTTC. Translation: CASSLRPHSGANVLTF.